Listed here is a single T cell receptor beta chain. Its antigen is unknown. Deletions cut 5 bases from V and 5 bases from J, with 18 bases between. Germline CDR1 reads KGHSH; CDR2 reads LQKENI. The CDR3 loop spans 15 amino acids. This specimen belongs to a study of cytomegalovirus exposure and HLA in healthy donors. Study context: A previous analysis identified 100 million or so unique TCR beta sequences derived from around 200 million T cells.

PCR primers comprised 60 Vbeta and 13 Jbeta primers. Measured with immunoSEQ multiplex PCR; TCRdb has only the in-frame clones, and not every one. The sample includes 150,000 to 200,000 clones, 65% to 80% of them seen just once. The study, taken as a whole, reports: Cytomegalovirus-associated status was assigned to some 180 TCR beta chains.

The sequenced material came from PBMCs. This TCR derives from a middle-aged man in good health and CMV-seronegative. This rearrangement joins TRBV18 to TRBJ2-5; D unresolved. CDR3 protein: CASSDQRPPGETQYF. The CDR3 DNA is TGTGCCAGCTCAGACCAGAGGCCCCCCGGGGAGACCCAGTACTTC.